These 31 T cell receptor beta chains were all obtained from the same sample, sequenced in a study of cytomegalovirus exposure and HLA in healthy donors. Use of 60 Vbeta and 13 Jbeta primers characterized the PCR. Assay used: immunoSEQ multiplex PCR; TCRdb lists only in-frame clones, some missing. Among approximately 100,000 clones listed, around 74% were seen once. The sequencing input was PBMCs. These receptors came from a middle-aged woman in good health and CMV-seronegative.

The CDR3 region has the DNA TGTGCCAGCAGTGATGAAGTAACAGGGGGAAATGAGCAGTTCTTC. Protein: CASSDEVTGGNEQFF. The chain links TRBV6-4 to TRBJ2-1; 8 bases are shared with TRBD1. The V gene's germline CDR1 is MRHNA and CDR2 SNTAGT. J was trimmed by 7 bases and V by 3 bases; bases with no gene match: 8. The CDR3 loop spans 15 amino acids.

The chain employs TRBV20-1 and TRBJ2-7, with D hard to call. The CDR3 length is 11 residues. V lost 3 bases and J 5 bases, leaving 8 bases between the germline ends. The germline V gene has CDR1 DFQATT and CDR2 SNEGSKA (reference sequence). In DNA, the CDR3 is TGCAGTGCTAGCCGGCGGAACGAGCAGTACTTC. As protein: CSASRRNEQYF.

The sample holds a few counts of this clone. The chain couples TRBV2 to TRBJ2-3; tentatively, D is TRBD1 (7 bases). The CDR3 spans 16 residues. Between the trimmed V and J ends, which lost 8 bases and 6 bases, there was a span of 24 bases. The germline V gene encodes CDR1 SNHLY and CDR2 FYNNEI. CDR3 sequence reads: CASSLLTGRGWDTQYF. Written as DNA, the CDR3 is TGTGCCAGCTCCCTCTTGACAGGGCGGGGTTGGGATACGCAGTATTTT.

The V and J genes are TRBV27 and TRBJ2-7; possible D gene TRBD1, 5 bases. Germline V gene sequence: CDR1 MNHEY, CDR2 SMNVEV (reference sequence). Trimming cost V 0 bases and J 3 bases, with 9 bases left between them. The CDR3 sequence is 14 residues long. For the CDR3, the DNA is TGTGCCAGCAGTTTATCACAGGTAGACTACGAGCAGTACTTC. Amino acid sequence: CASSLSQVDYEQYF.

The chain couples TRBV6-1 to TRBJ1-5; D perhaps matches TRBD1 (6 bases). The CDR3 has 14 residues. CDR1 and CDR2 from the germline V gene are MNHNS and SASEGT. Between the trimmed V and J ends, which lost 6 bases and 2 bases, there was a span of 11 bases. The chain's CDR3 is CASRRTGRNQPQHF. The CDR3 DNA reads as TGTGCCAGCAGAAGAACAGGGCGCAATCAGCCCCAGCATTTT.

The rearrangement links TRBV4-3 to TRBJ1-1; D call uncertain. Trimming cost V 0 bases and J 0 bases, with 5 bases left between them. CDR3 length: 14 residues. Germline loops: CDR1 LGHNA, CDR2 YSLEER. CDR3 protein: CASSQDRMNTEAFF. Written as DNA, the CDR3 is TGCGCCAGCAGCCAAGACAGGATGAACACTGAAGCTTTCTTT.

This chain links TRBV11-2 with TRBJ2-1; possibly TRBD1 for D (6 bases). Germline V gene lookup returns CDR1 SGHAT and CDR2 FQNNGV. Trimming left V 4 bases short and J 1 base short, with 14 bases between. CDR3 length equals 16 residues. The DNA for the CDR3 is TGTGCCAGCAGCTCCGCAGGGGCTAATTCCTACAATGAGCAGTTCTTC. Translation gives CASSSAGANSYNEQFF.

The CDR3 DNA sequence: TGTGCCAGCAGTCAAAACAGGAACTCTAACTATGGCTACACCTTC. Its translation: CASSQNRNSNYGYTF. The chain recombines TRBV27 with TRBJ1-2; tentatively, D is TRBD1 (5 bases). Trimming left V 5 bases short and J 0 bases short, with 13 bases between. Looked up from germline, CDR1 is MNHEY and CDR2 is SMNVEV (reference sequence). CDR3 length equals 15 residues.

This clone was picked up a small number of times. The chain couples TRBV29-1 to TRBJ2-5; unclear D gene. The V and J ends lost 0 bases and 5 bases respectively, with 10 bases between them. This CDR3 is 13 amino acids long. Germline V gives CDR1 SQVTM, CDR2 ANQGSEA. The chain's CDR3 is CSVEDLSWETQYF. DNA of the CDR3: TGCAGCGTTGAAGATCTGAGCTGGGAGACCCAGTACTTC.

This clone was observed a few times. This chain uses TRBV19 with TRBJ1-1, with D possibly being TRBD1 (6 bases). The V gene lost 7 bases and the J gene lost 5 bases, with 20 bases spanning the gap. Germline V lookup: CDR1 LNHDA, CDR2 SQIVND (reference sequence). There are 15 residues in the CDR3. The CDR3 loop reads CASNIEGHGWTEAFF. The CDR3 bases are TGTGCCAGTAACATCGAGGGACACGGGTGGACTGAAGCTTTCTTT.

In this sample, this clone turned up a few times. The V and J genes are TRBV7-2 and TRBJ2-1; a possible D gene is TRBD2 (5 bases). The V end was cut by 4 bases, the J end by 7 bases, with 5 bases between. The CDR3 length is 11 residues. Germline CDR1 reads SGHTA; CDR2 reads FQGNSA. CDR3 loop: CASSWRNEQFF. The CDR3 nucleotides read TGTGCCAGCAGCTGGAGGAATGAGCAGTTCTTC.

Details on this clone: One end of the junction does not line up with germline, which may come from a read error. The J gene is TRBJ1-2, the V gene TRBV7-9; the match to TRBD1 covers 8 bases. Germline lookup yields CDR1 SEHNR and CDR2 FQNEAQ (reference sequence). The CDR3 consists of 13 residues. CDR3 DNA sequence: TGTTCCAGCAGCTTGGACAGGGAAGGTGGCTACACCTTC. The encoded protein is CSSSLDREGGYTF. The whole variable domain, remainder taken from reference TRBV7-9 and TRBJ1-2, is DTGVSQNPRHKITKRGQNVTFRCDPISEHNRLYWYRQTLGQGPEFLTYFQNEAQLEKSRLLSDRFSAERPKGSFSTLEIQRTEQGDSAMYLCSSSLDREGGYTFGSGTRLTVV.

The rearrangement links TRBV6-4 to TRBJ2-3; TRBD2 aligns across 9 bases. J gave up 1 base and V 4 bases, and 3 bases lay outside the gene matches. The CDR3 is 15 residues long. Germline CDR1 MRHNA, CDR2 SNTAGT. The CDR3 sequence: CASSASGDGTDTQYF. CDR3 bases: TGTGCCAGCAGTGCTAGCGGGGATGGCACAGATACGCAGTATTTT.

This clone has a handful of counts. The rearrangement links TRBV7-3 to TRBJ2-2, with TRBD2 as a possible D gene (6 bases). CDR3 length: 15 residues. Trimming left V 3 bases short and J 3 bases short, with 11 bases between. CDR1 and CDR2 (germline): SGHTA, FQGTGA. CDR3 sequence reads: CASSFGTSDTGELFF. The CDR3 DNA sequence: TGTGCCAGCAGCTTCGGGACTTCCGACACCGGGGAGCTGTTTTTT.

The chain has TRBV5-1 and TRBJ1-2; TRBD1 aligns across 10 bases. The CDR3 spans 14 residues. The V and J ends lost 4 bases and 5 bases, in that order; junction bases with no gene match: 5. The germline CDR1 and CDR2 sequences are SGHRS and YFSETQ. The CDR3 DNA follows: TGCGCCAGCAGCGAGACAGGGGGCGCTTATGGCTACACCTTC. Translation: CASSETGGAYGYTF.

This clone was observed a handful of times. This sequence joins TRBV5-1 and TRBJ2-6; possible D gene TRBD1, 6 bases. CDR1 is SGHRS and CDR2 is YFSETQ in the germline V gene. V shed 4 bases and J shed 4 bases, with 12 bases lying between them. This CDR3 spans 15 amino acids. In DNA, the CDR3 is TGCGCCAGCAGCCTCACAGGGTTCGGGGCCAACGTCCTGACTTTC. Its protein product is CASSLTGFGANVLTF.

As regards this clone: The same CDR3 can be traced to other DNA sequences in this sample. This chain uses TRBV9 with TRBJ1-6; 7 bases map to TRBD1. The ends lost 0 bases at V and 7 bases at J; junction bases unmatched: 4. This CDR3 region has 15 residues. Germline V gives CDR1 SGDLS, CDR2 YYNGEE. Here the CDR3 DNA reads TGTGCCAGCAGCGTAGAAGGGGGCGGCAATTCACCCCTCCACTTT. Translating it yields CASSVEGGGNSPLHF.

CDR3 nucleotide sequence: TGTGCCAGCAGAACAGGCGATATGACCGAAAAACTGTTTTTT. Translating gives CASRTGDMTEKLFF. The chain is built from TRBV2 and TRBJ1-4; D is possibly TRBD1 (5 bases). Trimming stripped 6 bases from V and 8 bases from J, with 16 bases between. This CDR3 has 14 residues. Germline assignment: CDR1 SNHLY and CDR2 FYNNEI.

The chain carries TRBV7-3 and TRBJ1-5; 11 bases agree with TRBD1. CDR1 and CDR2 from the germline V gene are SGHTA and FQGTGA. The CDR3 extends over 16 amino acids. With 0 bases clipped from V and 4 bases from J, the junction kept 2 bases outside the gene matches. The CDR3 protein is CASSLTGTGGNQPQHF. CDR3 DNA: TGTGCCAGCAGCTTAACAGGGACAGGGGGGAATCAGCCCCAGCATTTT.

The gene calls are TRBV13 and TRBJ2-7, with D uncertain. Germline V gene lookup returns CDR1 PRHDT and CDR2 FYEKMQ (reference sequence). With 3 bases removed from V and 6 bases from J, the gap between germline ends came to 9 bases. CDR3 length: 12 amino acids. As DNA, the CDR3 is TGTGCCAGCAGCTTTGACATGGGCGAGCAGTACTTC. Protein sequence: CASSFDMGEQYF.

In its sample, this clone was seen a few times. The chain carries TRBV6-1 and TRBJ1-6; 9 bases are a match to TRBD1. Trimming removed 7 bases from V and 6 bases from J; junction bases left unmatched: 4. Germline V gene data show CDR1 as MNHNS and CDR2 as SASEGT. The CDR3 is made up of 14 amino acids. CDR3 sequence reads: CASIGTGLNSPLHF. CDR3 nucleotide sequence: TGTGCCAGCATAGGGACAGGGCTTAATTCACCCCTCCACTTT.

The rearrangement links TRBV6-1 to TRBJ2-3; possible D gene TRBD2, 5 bases. The CDR3 consists of 13 residues. V lost 4 bases and J lost 2, with 7 bases in between. CDR1 and CDR2 (germline): MNHNS, SASEGT. In DNA, the CDR3 is TGTGCCAGCAGTGTGACTACCACAGATACGCAGTATTTT. This encodes CASSVTTTDTQYF.

This clone appeared a single time. The V gene is TRBV11-1, the J gene TRBJ1-1; 8 bases align to TRBD1. Per the germline V gene, CDR1 is SGHAT and CDR2 is FQDESV (reference sequence). The ends lost 1 base at V and 1 base at J; junction bases unmatched: 2. The CDR3 is 15 amino acids. As DNA, the CDR3 is TGTGCCAGCAGCTTAGGTGGGACAGGGAACACTGAAGCTTTCTTT. Translating gives CASSLGGTGNTEAFF.

The genes are TRBV4-1 and TRBJ1-2, with D possibly being TRBD1 (6 bases). V was pared by 0 bases and J by 7 bases, with 18 bases between. The CDR3 is made up of 16 amino acids. CDR1 and CDR2 (germline): MGHRA, YSYEKL. In DNA, the CDR3 is TGCGCCAGCAGCCAAGACTCCAGGGGTTACCTTTCTGGCTACACCTTC. It codes for CASSQDSRGYLSGYTF.

This clone was detected only once. At one end, the junction sequence differs from germline, possibly due to a read error. V gene TRBV2 combines with J gene TRBJ2-1; 9 bases match TRBD2. This CDR3 region has 16 residues. CDR1 and CDR2 (germline): SNHLY, FYNNEI. CDR3 sequence: CATSRDGLAGYNEQFF. As DNA, the CDR3 is TGTGCCACCAGTCGAGATGGGCTAGCGGGATACAATGAGCAGTTCTTC.

This chain connects TRBV5-8 to TRBJ1-2, with D possibly TRBD1 on 5 matching bases. The V end lost 0 bases, the J end lost 8 bases, and 11 bases lay between the germline ends. The CDR3 length is 13 residues. Germline V gene data show CDR1 as SGHTS and CDR2 as YDEGEE. As DNA, the CDR3 is TGTGCCAGCAGCTTGGGCAGGGAAGGCGGCTACACCTTC. It encodes CASSLGREGGYTF.

V gene TRBV6-5 combines with J gene TRBJ1-2; 7 bases agree with TRBD1. The germline CDR1 and CDR2 sequences are MNHEY and SVGAGI. The ends lost 6 bases at V and 4 bases at J; junction bases unmatched: 8. CDR3 length: 14 residues. For the CDR3, the DNA is TGTGCCAGCAGACCTACCCGGGACAGCTATGGCTACACCTTC. This codes for CASRPTRDSYGYTF.

The chain recombines TRBV5-1 with TRBJ2-5; D remains unclear. This CDR3 region has 13 residues. Trimming stripped 0 bases from V and 5 bases from J, with 8 bases between. Germline V gives CDR1 SGHRS, CDR2 YFSETQ. In nucleotides, the CDR3 is TGCGCCAGCAGCTTGGCAAGCAGGGAGACCCAGTACTTC. This translates into CASSLASRETQYF.

This clone was recorded only once. This chain links TRBV19 with TRBJ2-1, with 10 positions matching TRBD2. The germline V gene has CDR1 LNHDA and CDR2 SQIVND (reference sequence). J was trimmed by 1 base and V by 4 bases; bases with no gene match: 4. The CDR3 extends over 16 amino acids. The chain's CDR3 is CASSRASGGSYNEQFF. Written as DNA, the CDR3 is TGTGCCAGTAGTAGGGCTAGCGGGGGTTCCTACAATGAGCAGTTCTTC.

The rearrangement joins TRBV10-3 to TRBJ2-2; 10 bases match TRBD1. The CDR3 consists of 14 residues. Trimming took 7 bases from V and 4 from J; bases not matched to a gene: 3. Germline assignment: CDR1 ENHRY and CDR2 SYGVKD. For the CDR3, the DNA is TGTGCCATCAAACGACAGGGGGCCACCGGGGAGCTGTTTTTT. Amino acids: CAIKRQGATGELFF.

This rearrangement joins TRBV5-1 to TRBJ1-1; TRBD1 matches 8 bases. J gave up 4 bases and V 0 bases, and 5 bases lay outside the gene matches. The CDR3 totals 15 residues. The germline CDR1 and CDR2 sequences are SGHRS and YFSETQ. The CDR3 region has the DNA TGCGCCAGCAGCTTGGCGACAGGGGATGGCACTGAAGCTTTCTTT. Its protein is CASSLATGDGTEAFF. Using reference TRBV5-1 and TRBJ1-1 for the parts outside the CDR3, the full variable domain is KAGVTQTPRYLIKTRGQQVTLSCSPISGHRSVSWYQQTPGQGLQFLFEYFSETQRNKGNFPGRFSGRQFSNSRSEMNVSTLELGDSALYLCASSLATGDGTEAFFGQGTRLTVV.